Listed below are T cell receptor beta chains from one sample, sequenced in a study of T cells after yellow fever vaccination. TCRdb analysed the 5' RACE reads with MiXCR anew, one entry per CDR3 protein. The sample yields 250,000 to 350,000 distinct CDR3 sequences, 7.5% to 9% seen once. Sequencing was performed on CD4+ T cells sorted from PBMCs, taken 5 days after the yellow fever booster vaccination. The receptor set was obtained from a man younger than 30 who received the YFV17D yellow fever vaccine. Both conserved end residues are part of each CDR3. D genes are given only for firm matches. Rows give clone size only sometimes, using once, few, many, or a class for an expanded clone.

-,TRBJ1-2,TRBD1,TRBV13,TGTGCCAGCAGCGGCACAGGGGCGGATGGCTACACCTTC,CASSGTGADGYTF
-,TRBJ2-4,-,TRBV3-1,TGTGCCAGCAGCCCTCGACTGGCGGGGAGAGCCAAAAACATTCAGTACTTC,CASSPRLAGRAKNIQYF
few,TRBJ2-7,-,TRBV2,TGTGCCAGCAAAGTCTACGAGCAGTACTTC,CASKVYEQYF
few,TRBJ2-3,-,TRBV5-1,TGCGCCAGCAGCCTGGCCGGCGGACATTTCACGACAGATACGCAGTATTTT,CASSLAGGHFTTDTQYF
few,TRBJ2-1,TRBD1,TRBV10-3,TGTGCCATCACTACCCGGGACAGGGGCGGCGATGAGCAGTTCTTC,CAITTRDRGGDEQFF
-,TRBJ2-1,-,TRBV12-3/TRBV12-4,TGTGCCAGCAGTCAACGGGAGGAGCAGTTCTTC,CASSQREEQFF
-,TRBJ2-4,-,TRBV4-1,TGCGCCAGCAGCCACCCCGCATCAGTAGCCAAAAACATTCAGTACTTC,CASSHPASVAKNIQYF
many,TRBJ1-5,TRBD1,TRBV28,TGTGCCAGCAGTTTGAAAACAGGGGCGCTCTCCAATCAGCCCCAGCATTTT,CASSLKTGALSNQPQHF
many,TRBJ1-5,-,TRBV7-8,TGTGCCAGCAGCTTAGAGGGAGGGTATCAGCCCCAGCATTTT,CASSLEGGYQPQHF
few,TRBJ2-6,-,TRBV7-3,TGTGCCAGCGGGACCGGGACCTCTGGGGCCAACGTCCTGACTTTC,CASGTGTSGANVLTF
-,TRBJ2-3,-,TRBV7-2,TGTGCCAGCAGCTTGGAACGGAACACAGATACGCAGTATTTT,CASSLERNTDTQYF
many,TRBJ2-4,-,TRBV6-2/TRBV6-3,TGTGCCAGCATGGATCGGGGGGCAGAGGACAAAAACATTCAGTACTTC,CASMDRGAEDKNIQYF
few,TRBJ2-7,-,TRBV29-1,TGCAGCGTGGGGACCCTGAGAATAGGCGAGCAGTACTTC,CSVGTLRIGEQYF
many,TRBJ2-4,-,TRBV3-1,TGTGCCAGCAGCGCGGCGGGACAACTAGCCAAAAACATTCAGTACTTC,CASSAAGQLAKNIQYF
few,TRBJ2-1,TRBD2,TRBV20-1,TGCAGTGCTCCCCTAGGCGGGGGGCACTACAATGAGCAGTTCTTC,CSAPLGGGHYNEQFF
-,TRBJ2-2,TRBD2,TRBV7-3,TGTGCCAGCAGCTTAACTTTAGGGGAGGGGACCGGGGAGCTGTTTTTT,CASSLTLGEGTGELFF